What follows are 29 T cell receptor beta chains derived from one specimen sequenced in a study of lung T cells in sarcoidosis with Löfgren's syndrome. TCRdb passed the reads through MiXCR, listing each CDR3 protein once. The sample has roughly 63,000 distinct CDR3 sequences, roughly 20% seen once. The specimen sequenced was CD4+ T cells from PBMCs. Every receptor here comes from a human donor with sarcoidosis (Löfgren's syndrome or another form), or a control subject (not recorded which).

The CDR3 region is CASSLGGPGTNEQFF. The DNA for the CDR3 is TGTGCCAGCAGTTTAGGCGGCCCCGGGACGAATGAGCAGTTCTTC. This chain links TRBV12-3 or TRBV12-4 with TRBJ2-1; either TRBD1 or TRBD2 may supply D (5 bases each). V lost 1 base and J lost 7, with 14 bases in between. This CDR3 comprises 15 residues.

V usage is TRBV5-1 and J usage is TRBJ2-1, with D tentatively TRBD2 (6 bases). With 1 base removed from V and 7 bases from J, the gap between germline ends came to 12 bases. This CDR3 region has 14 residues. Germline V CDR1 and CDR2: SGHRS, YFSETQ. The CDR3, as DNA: TGCGCCAGCAGCTTGACCGGGAGTGGGAATGAGCAGTTCTTC. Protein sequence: CASSLTGSGNEQFF.

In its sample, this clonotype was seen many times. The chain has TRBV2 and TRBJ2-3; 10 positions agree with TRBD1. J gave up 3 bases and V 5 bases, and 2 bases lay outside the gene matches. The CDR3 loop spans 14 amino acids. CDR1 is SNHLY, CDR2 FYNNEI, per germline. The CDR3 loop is CASSLDRGTDTQYF. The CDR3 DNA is TGTGCCAGCAGTCTGGACAGGGGGACAGATACGCAGTATTTT.

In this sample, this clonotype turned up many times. CDR3 nucleotides: TGCAGTGCTAGAGTCGGCAGTGAAAAACTGTTTTTT. This codes for CSARVGSEKLFF. The genes are TRBV20-1 and TRBJ1-4; D is undetermined. V lost 1 base and J lost 7, with 7 bases in between. Germline lookup yields CDR1 DFQATT and CDR2 SNEGSKA (reference sequence). The CDR3 consists of 12 residues.

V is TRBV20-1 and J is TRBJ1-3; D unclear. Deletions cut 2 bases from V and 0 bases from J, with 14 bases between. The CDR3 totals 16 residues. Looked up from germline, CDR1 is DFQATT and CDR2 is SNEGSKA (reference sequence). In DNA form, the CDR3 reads TGCAGTGCTAGAAGGAGAGAACTTAGCTCTGGAAACACCATATATTTT. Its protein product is CSARRRELSSGNTIYF.

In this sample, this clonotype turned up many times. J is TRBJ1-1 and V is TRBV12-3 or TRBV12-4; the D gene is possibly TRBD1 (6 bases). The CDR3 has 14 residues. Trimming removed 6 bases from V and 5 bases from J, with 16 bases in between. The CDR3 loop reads CASSHGGGWTEAFF. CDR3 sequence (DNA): TGTGCCAGCAGCCATGGTGGGGGCTGGACTGAAGCTTTCTTT.

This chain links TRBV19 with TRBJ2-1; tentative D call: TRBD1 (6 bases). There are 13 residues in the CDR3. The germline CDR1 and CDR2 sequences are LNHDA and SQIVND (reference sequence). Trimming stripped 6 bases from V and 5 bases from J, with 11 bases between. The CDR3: CASRLTGNNEQFF. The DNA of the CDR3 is TGTGCCAGTAGGCTGACAGGCAACAATGAGCAGTTCTTC.

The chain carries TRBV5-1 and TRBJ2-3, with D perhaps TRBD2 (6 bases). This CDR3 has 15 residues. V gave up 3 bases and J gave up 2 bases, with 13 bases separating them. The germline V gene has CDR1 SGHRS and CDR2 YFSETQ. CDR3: CASSSRGGPTDTQYF. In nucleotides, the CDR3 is TGCGCCAGCAGCTCTAGGGGAGGACCCACAGATACGCAGTATTTT.

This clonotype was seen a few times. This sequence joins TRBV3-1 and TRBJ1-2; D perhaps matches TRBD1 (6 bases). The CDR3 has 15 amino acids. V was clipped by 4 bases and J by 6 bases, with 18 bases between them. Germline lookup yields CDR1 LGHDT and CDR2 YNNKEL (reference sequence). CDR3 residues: CASSLLTTGSHGYTF. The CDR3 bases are TGTGCCAGCAGCCTCCTGACCACAGGGAGCCATGGCTACACCTTC.

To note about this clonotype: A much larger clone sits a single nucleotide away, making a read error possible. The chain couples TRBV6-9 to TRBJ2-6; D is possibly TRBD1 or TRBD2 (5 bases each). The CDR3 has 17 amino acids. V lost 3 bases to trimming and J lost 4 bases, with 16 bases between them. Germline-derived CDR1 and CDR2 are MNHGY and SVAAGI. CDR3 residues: CASSYSKGRPGANVLTF. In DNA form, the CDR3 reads TGTGCCAGCAGTTACTCGAAGGGACGACCGGGGGCCAACGTCCTGACTTTC.

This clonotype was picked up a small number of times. The CDR3 coding sequence is TGTGCCAGTGGACTAGCGGGAGGGGAGACCCAGTACTTC. Translating gives CASGLAGGETQYF. The chain uses TRBV19 and TRBJ2-5; 15 bases align to TRBD2. The V gene end was trimmed by 8 bases and the J gene end by 5 bases; junction bases not matched to a gene: 0. CDR3 length: 13 amino acids. The V gene's germline CDR1 is LNHDA and CDR2 SQIVND (reference sequence).

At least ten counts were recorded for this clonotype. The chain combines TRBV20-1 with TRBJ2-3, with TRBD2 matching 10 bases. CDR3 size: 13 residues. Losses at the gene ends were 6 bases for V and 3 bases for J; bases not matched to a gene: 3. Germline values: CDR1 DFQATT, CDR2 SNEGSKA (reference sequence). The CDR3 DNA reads TGCAGTGCCCCTAGCGGGGGTACAGATACGCAGTATTTT. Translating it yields CSAPSGGTDTQYF.

The CDR3 region has the DNA TGCAGCGTTTCAGGACGGAACTATGGCTACACCTTC. It specifies CSVSGRNYGYTF. J is TRBJ1-2 and V is TRBV29-1, with D unclear. Per germline, CDR1 SQVTM and CDR2 ANQGSEA. CDR3 length: 12 residues. Trimming left V 5 bases short and J 2 bases short, with 9 bases between.

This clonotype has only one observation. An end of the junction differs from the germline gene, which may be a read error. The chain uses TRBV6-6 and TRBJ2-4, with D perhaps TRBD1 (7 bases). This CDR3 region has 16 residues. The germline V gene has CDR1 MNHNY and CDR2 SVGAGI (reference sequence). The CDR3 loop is CASSYSPGGPGYIKYF. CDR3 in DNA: TGTGCCAGCAGTTACTCCCCAGGGGGGCCGGGTTACATTAAGTACTTC.

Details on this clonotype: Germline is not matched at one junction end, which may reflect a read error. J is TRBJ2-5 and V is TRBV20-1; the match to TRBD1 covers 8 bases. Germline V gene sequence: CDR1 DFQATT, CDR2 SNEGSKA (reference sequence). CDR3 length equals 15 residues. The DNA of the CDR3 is TGCAGTGATAGAGACTTACTCAGGGGGCTCGAGGCCCAGTACTTC. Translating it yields CSDRDLLRGLEAQYF.

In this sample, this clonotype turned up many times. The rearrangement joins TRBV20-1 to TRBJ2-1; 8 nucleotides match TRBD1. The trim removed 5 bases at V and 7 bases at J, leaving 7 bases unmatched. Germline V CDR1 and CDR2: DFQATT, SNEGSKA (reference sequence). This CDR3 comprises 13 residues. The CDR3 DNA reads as TGCAGTGCTGCAGGGGGCAATGGGAATGAGCAGTTCTTC. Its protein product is CSAAGGNGNEQFF.

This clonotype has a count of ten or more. The CDR3 sequence is CASSYRQGGVDTEAFF. The CDR3 DNA is TGTGCCAGCAGTTATCGTCAGGGGGGAGTAGACACTGAAGCTTTCTTT. The chain uses TRBV6-1 and TRBJ1-1; TRBD1 matches 7 bases. Germline V gene sequence: CDR1 MNHNS, CDR2 SASEGT. This CDR3 spans 16 amino acids. V shed 5 bases and J 3 bases; nucleotides not matched to a gene: 12.

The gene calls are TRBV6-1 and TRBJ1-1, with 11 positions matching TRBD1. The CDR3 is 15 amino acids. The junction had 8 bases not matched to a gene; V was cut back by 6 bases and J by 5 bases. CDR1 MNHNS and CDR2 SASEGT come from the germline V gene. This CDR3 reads CASRGTGGGRTEAFF. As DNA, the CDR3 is TGTGCCAGCAGAGGGACAGGGGGGGGGAGGACTGAAGCTTTCTTT.

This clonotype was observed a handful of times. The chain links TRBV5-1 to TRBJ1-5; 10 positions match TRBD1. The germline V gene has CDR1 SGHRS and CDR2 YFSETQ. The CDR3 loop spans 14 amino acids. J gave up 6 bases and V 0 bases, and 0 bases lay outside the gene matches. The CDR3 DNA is TGCGCCAGCAGCTTGGGGACAGGGGGTCAGCCCCAGCATTTT. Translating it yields CASSLGTGGQPQHF.

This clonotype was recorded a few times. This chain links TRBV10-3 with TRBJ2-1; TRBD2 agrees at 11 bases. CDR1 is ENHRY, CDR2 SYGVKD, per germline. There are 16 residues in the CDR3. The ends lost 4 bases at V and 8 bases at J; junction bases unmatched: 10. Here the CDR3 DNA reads TGTGCCATCAGTGTGAATAGCGGGGGGGCGGTCGATGAGCAGTTCTTC. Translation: CAISVNSGGAVDEQFF.

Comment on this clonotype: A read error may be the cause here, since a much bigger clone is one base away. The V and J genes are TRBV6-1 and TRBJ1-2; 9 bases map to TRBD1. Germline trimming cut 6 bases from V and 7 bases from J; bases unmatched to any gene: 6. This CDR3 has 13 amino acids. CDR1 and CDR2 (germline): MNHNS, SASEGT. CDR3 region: CASRGTGTFGYTF. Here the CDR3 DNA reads TGTGCCAGCAGGGGGACAGGGACTTTTGGCTACACCTTC.

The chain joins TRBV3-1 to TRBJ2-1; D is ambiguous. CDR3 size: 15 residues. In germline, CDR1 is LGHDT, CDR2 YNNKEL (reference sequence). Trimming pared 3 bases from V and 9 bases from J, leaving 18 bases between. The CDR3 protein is CASSHSGTHPGEQFF. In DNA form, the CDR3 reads TGTGCCAGCAGCCATTCTGGTACACATCCCGGTGAGCAGTTCTTC.

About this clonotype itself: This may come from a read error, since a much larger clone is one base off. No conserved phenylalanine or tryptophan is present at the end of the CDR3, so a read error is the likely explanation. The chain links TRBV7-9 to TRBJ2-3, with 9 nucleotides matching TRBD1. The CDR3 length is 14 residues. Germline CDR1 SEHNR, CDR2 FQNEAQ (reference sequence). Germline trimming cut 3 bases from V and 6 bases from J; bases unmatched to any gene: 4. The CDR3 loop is CASSFRTGADTQYL. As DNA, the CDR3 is TGTGCCAGCAGCTTCAGGACAGGGGCCGATACGCAGTATCTT.

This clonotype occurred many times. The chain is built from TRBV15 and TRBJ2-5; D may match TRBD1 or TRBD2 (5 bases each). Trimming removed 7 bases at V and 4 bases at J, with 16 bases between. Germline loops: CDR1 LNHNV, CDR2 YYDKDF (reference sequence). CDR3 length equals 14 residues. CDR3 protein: CATTKGTGAETQYF. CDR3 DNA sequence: TGTGCCACCACCAAAGGGACGGGCGCAGAGACCCAGTACTTC.

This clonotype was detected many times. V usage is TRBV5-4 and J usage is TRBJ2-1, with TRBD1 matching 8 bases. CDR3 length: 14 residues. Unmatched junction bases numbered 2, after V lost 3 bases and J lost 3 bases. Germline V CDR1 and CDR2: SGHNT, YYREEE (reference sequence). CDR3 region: CASSSGQGYNEQFF. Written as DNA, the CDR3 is TGTGCCAGCAGCTCTGGACAGGGCTACAATGAGCAGTTCTTC.

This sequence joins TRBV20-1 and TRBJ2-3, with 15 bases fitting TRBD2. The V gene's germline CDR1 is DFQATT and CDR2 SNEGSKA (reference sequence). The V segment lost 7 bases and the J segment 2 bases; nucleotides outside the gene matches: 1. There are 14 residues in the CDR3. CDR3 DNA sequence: TGCAGTGGGACTAGCGGGGGGGACACAGATACGCAGTATTTT. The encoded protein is CSGTSGGDTDTQYF.

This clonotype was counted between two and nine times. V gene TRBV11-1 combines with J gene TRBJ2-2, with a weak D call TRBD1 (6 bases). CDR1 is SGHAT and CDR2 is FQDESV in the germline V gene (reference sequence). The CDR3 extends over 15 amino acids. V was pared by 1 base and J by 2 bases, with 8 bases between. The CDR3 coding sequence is TGTGCCAGCAGCTTAGGACAGGCCAACACCGGGGAGCTGTTTTTT. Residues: CASSLGQANTGELFF.

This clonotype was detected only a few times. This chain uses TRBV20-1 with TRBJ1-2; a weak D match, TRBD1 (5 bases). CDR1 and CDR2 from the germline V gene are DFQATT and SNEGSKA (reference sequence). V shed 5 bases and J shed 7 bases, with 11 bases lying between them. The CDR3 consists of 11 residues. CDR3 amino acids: CSAPQDGGYTF. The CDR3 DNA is TGCAGTGCTCCACAGGATGGTGGCTACACCTTC.

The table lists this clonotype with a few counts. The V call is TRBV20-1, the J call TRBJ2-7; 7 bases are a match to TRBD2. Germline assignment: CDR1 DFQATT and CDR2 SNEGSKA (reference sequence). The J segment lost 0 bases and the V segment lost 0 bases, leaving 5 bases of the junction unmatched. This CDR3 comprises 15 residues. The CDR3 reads CSARDGGVASYEQYF. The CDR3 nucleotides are TGCAGTGCTAGAGATGGGGGGGTAGCCTCCTACGAGCAGTACTTC.